These 27 T cell receptor beta chains were sequenced from one sample in a study of cytomegalovirus exposure and HLA in healthy donors. Generated by immunoSEQ multiplex PCR, the TCRdb table keeps only in-frame clones and is missing some. The sample carries some 180,000 clones, roughly 86% recorded once. The sequencing input was PBMCs. These receptor sequences come from a young man in good health and CMV-seropositive.

The V gene is TRBV27, the J gene TRBJ2-3; 7 bases agree with TRBD1. The CDR3 spans 17 residues. V trimming: 5 bases; J trimming: 2 bases; junction bases outside the gene matches: 13. In germline, CDR1 is MNHEY, CDR2 SMNVEV (reference sequence). This CDR3 is CASSQHPDRAATDTQYF. The CDR3 DNA reads as TGTGCCAGCAGTCAACACCCTGACAGGGCCGCCACAGATACGCAGTATTTT.

The J gene is TRBJ2-7, the V gene TRBV6-5, with a weak D call TRBD2 (5 bases). V lost 5 bases to trimming and J lost 8 bases, with 10 bases between them. In germline, CDR1 is MNHEY, CDR2 SVGAGI. The CDR3 length is 11 residues. The CDR3 coding sequence is TGTGCCAGCAGTCGGGGTAGACAGCAGTACTTC. This encodes CASSRGRQQYF.

This clone has just a few counts. The chain has TRBV11-1 and TRBJ2-1; 7 nucleotides align to TRBD2. CDR3 length: 16 amino acids. Germline-derived CDR1 and CDR2 are SGHAT and FQDESV (reference sequence). With V trimmed by 0 bases and J by 1 base, 3 bases remained unmatched. CDR3 DNA sequence: TGTGCCAGCAGCTTAGCTCGACTAGCTTCCTACAATGAGCAGTTCTTC. Translated: CASSLARLASYNEQFF.

The chain employs TRBV28 and TRBJ2-2; D perhaps matches TRBD2 (6 bases). Germline V gene lookup returns CDR1 MDHEN and CDR2 SYDVKM. The CDR3 spans 13 residues. V lost 6 bases and J 7 bases, leaving 12 bases between the germline ends. For the CDR3, the DNA is TGTGCCAGCAGCGGGACTCCGGGCGGGGAGCTGTTTTTT. Its translation is CASSGTPGGELFF.

A note on this clone: One junction end disagrees with the germline gene, perhaps due to a read error. The gene calls are TRBV10-3 and TRBJ1-1; no clear D. This CDR3 is built from 14 residues. Germline V lookup: CDR1 ENHRY, CDR2 SYGVKD. The CDR3 sequence: CASSERLENTEAFF. DNA of the CDR3: TGTGCCAGCAGTGAAAGGCTAGAGAACACTGAAGCTTTCTTT.

This sequence joins TRBV4-3 and TRBJ2-2; 7 positions match TRBD2. The CDR3 has 16 residues. The germline V gene encodes CDR1 LGHNA and CDR2 YSLEER. The V segment lost 5 bases and the J segment 4 bases; nucleotides outside the gene matches: 10. Here the CDR3 reads CASSFRAGPPTGELFF. The CDR3 DNA sequence: TGCGCCAGCAGCTTCCGAGCGGGGCCTCCCACCGGGGAGCTGTTTTTT.

The genes are TRBV27 and TRBJ1-3, with unresolved D. CDR3 length: 17 amino acids. The V gene's germline CDR1 is MNHEY and CDR2 SMNVEV (reference sequence). V lost 9 bases to trimming and J lost 4 bases, with 25 bases between them. The CDR3 nucleotides are TGTGCCAGACCTGGTGTGGCGGGCAAAGGCTCAGGAAACACCATATATTTT. Residues: CARPGVAGKGSGNTIYF.

The chain employs TRBV9 and TRBJ2-1, with 14 nucleotides matching TRBD2. The J segment lost 8 bases and the V segment lost 4 bases, leaving 5 bases of the junction unmatched. The CDR3 has 15 residues. Germline V CDR1 and CDR2: SGDLS, YYNGEE. CDR3 protein: CASSRLAGGLDEQFF. The CDR3 DNA is TGTGCCAGCAGCCGACTAGCGGGGGGGTTAGATGAGCAGTTCTTC. The whole variable domain, remainder taken from reference TRBV9 and TRBJ2-1, is DSGVTQTPKHLITATGQRVTLRCSPRSGDLSVYWYQQSLDQGLQFLIQYYNGEERAKGNILERFSAQQFPDLHSELNLSSLELGDSALYFCASSRLAGGLDEQFFGPGTRLTVL.

The chain couples TRBV5-4 to TRBJ2-3; D remains ambiguous. Trimming cost V 0 bases and J 3 bases, with 5 bases left between them. The CDR3 extends over 13 amino acids. CDR1 SGHNT and CDR2 YYREEE come from the germline V gene (reference sequence). The CDR3 region is CASSLGLTDTQYF. In DNA, the CDR3 is TGTGCCAGCAGCTTGGGCCTAACAGATACGCAGTATTTT.

This rearrangement joins TRBV7-9 to TRBJ2-2; D unclear. Germline V lookup: CDR1 SEHNR, CDR2 FQNEAQ (reference sequence). V lost 6 bases and J lost 6, with 8 bases in between. CDR3 size: 12 residues. The CDR3 loop is CASSLGSGELFF. The CDR3 DNA reads as TGTGCCAGCAGTCTAGGCTCCGGGGAGCTGTTTTTT.

The V gene is TRBV7-6, the J gene TRBJ2-2; TRBD2 agrees at 7 bases. Trimming took 5 bases from V and 4 from J; bases not matched to a gene: 10. This CDR3 has 16 residues. Germline CDR1 reads SGHVS; CDR2 reads FNYEAQ. As DNA, the CDR3 is TGTGCCAGCAGCCCGCTTTGGGCTAGCGGCACCGGGGAGCTGTTTTTT. It translates to CASSPLWASGTGELFF. The variable domain in full, completed from reference TRBV7-6 and TRBJ2-2, reads GAGVSQSPRYKVTKRGQDVALRCDPISGHVSLYWYRQALGQGPEFLTYFNYEAQQDKSGLPNDRFSAERPEGSISTLTIQRTEQRDSAMYRCASSPLWASGTGELFFGEGSRLTVL.

The V gene is TRBV18, the J gene TRBJ2-7; D possibly matches TRBD1 or TRBD2 (5 bases each). V was trimmed by 5 bases and J by 5 bases, leaving 13 bases between them. There are 13 residues in the CDR3. Germline values: CDR1 KGHSH, CDR2 LQKENI. In DNA form, the CDR3 reads TGTGCCAGCTCATCGGGGCCGACGAACGAGCAGTACTTC. It specifies CASSSGPTNEQYF.

The V and J genes are TRBV6-1 and TRBJ1-2; D might be TRBD1 (5 bases). The V end was cut by 3 bases, the J end by 14 bases, with 16 bases between. Germline loops: CDR1 MNHNS, CDR2 SASEGT. The CDR3 is 12 amino acids. CDR3 loop: CASSDHPTAVTF. The CDR3 nucleotides read TGTGCCAGCAGTGACCACCCGACAGCTGTAACCTTC.

The rearrangement uses TRBV30 and TRBJ2-7; no clear D. V dropped 1 base and J dropped 3 bases, with 7 bases sitting between them. This CDR3 has 12 residues. Germline V gene lookup returns CDR1 GTSNPN and CDR2 SVGIG (reference sequence). The CDR3 coding sequence is TGTGCCTGGAGTGGTTTGATCTACGAGCAGTACTTC. Its protein product is CAWSGLIYEQYF.

This chain links TRBV4-3 with TRBJ1-5; D might be TRBD1 (6 bases). Germline CDR1 is LGHNA and CDR2 is YSLEER. CDR3 length: 16 residues. The V gene lost 0 bases and the J gene lost 4 bases, with 13 bases spanning the gap. In DNA, the CDR3 is TGCGCCAGCAGCCAAGATTTGCAGGGGCGGAATCAGCCCCAGCATTTT. This gives the protein CASSQDLQGRNQPQHF.

The chain is built from TRBV11-2 and TRBJ2-4; 9 nucleotides line up with TRBD1. V lost 5 bases to trimming and J lost 1 base; unmatched junction nucleotides: 15. The CDR3 is made up of 19 amino acids. CDR1 and CDR2 from the germline V gene are SGHAT and FQNNGV. In DNA, the CDR3 is TGTGCCAGCAGCCTGGGGACAGGGTACGCCGACGTGGCCAAAAACATTCAGTACTTC. It translates to CASSLGTGYADVAKNIQYF.

The genes are TRBV6-5 and TRBJ1-4; D is uncertain. CDR1 and CDR2 (germline): MNHEY, SVGAGI. V was cut by 0 bases and J by 5 bases, with 7 bases left in between. The CDR3 is 14 amino acids. The CDR3 is CASSYSSPNEKLFF. The CDR3 nucleotides are TGTGCCAGCAGTTACTCATCCCCGAATGAAAAACTGTTTTTT.

CDR3 nucleotides: TGTGCCAGCAGCTTGGTGACTAGCGGGGGGGCCAGCACAGATACGCAGTATTTT. Residues: CASSLVTSGGASTDTQYF. The chain combines TRBV5-6 with TRBJ2-3; 14 nucleotides line up with TRBD2. Germline CDR1 is SGHDT and CDR2 is YYEEEE. The CDR3 consists of 18 residues. The V segment lost 0 bases and the J segment 0 bases; nucleotides outside the gene matches: 3.

The chain couples TRBV7-6 to TRBJ2-7; D tentatively fits TRBD1 or TRBD2 (5 bases each). The CDR3 has 14 residues. V was pared by 5 bases and J by 5 bases, with 16 bases between. Germline loops: CDR1 SGHVS, CDR2 FNYEAQ. DNA of the CDR3: TGTGCCAGCAGCCTGGGGACCTTGGCGGACGAGCAGTACTTC. Translated, it gives CASSLGTLADEQYF.

This chain joins TRBV9 and TRBJ2-3; a weak D match, TRBD2 (5 bases). The CDR3 is 16 amino acids. The V gene's germline CDR1 is SGDLS and CDR2 YYNGEE. Trimming removed 4 bases from V and 11 bases from J, with 26 bases in between. The CDR3, as DNA: TGTGCCAGCAGCCCCCTCGTGAGGGCTGACCTTGGTCGGCAGTATTTT. Protein sequence: CASSPLVRADLGRQYF.

Here the CDR3 reads CASSTDRDQPQHF. CDR3 nucleotide sequence: TGTGCCAGCAGCACTGACAGGGATCAGCCCCAGCATTTT. V usage is TRBV6-1 and J usage is TRBJ1-5; TRBD1 matches at 7 bases. Trimming cost V 6 bases and J 5 bases; bases outside gene matches: 4. The CDR3 length is 13 residues. Germline assignment: CDR1 MNHNS and CDR2 SASEGT.

For the CDR3, the DNA is TGTGCCAGTAGTACGGGCCCGAAACAGGGGAACTATGGCTACACCTTC. Translation gives CASSTGPKQGNYGYTF. The rearrangement joins TRBV19 to TRBJ1-2, with TRBD1 matching 7 bases. The trim removed 4 bases at V and 2 bases at J, leaving 10 bases unmatched. Germline V gene data show CDR1 as LNHDA and CDR2 as SQIVND (reference sequence). CDR3 length: 16 amino acids.

The V gene is TRBV5-1, the J gene TRBJ2-1; 8 bases map to TRBD2. The CDR3 runs to 14 residues. Unmatched junction bases numbered 8, after V lost 5 bases and J lost 7 bases. Germline V gives CDR1 SGHRS, CDR2 YFSETQ. This chain's CDR3 is CASRVSGSVNEQFF. CDR3 sequence (DNA): TGCGCCAGCAGGGTAAGCGGGAGTGTAAATGAGCAGTTCTTC.

The gene calls are TRBV6-1 and TRBJ2-6, with D possibly matching TRBD2 (6 bases). V was cut by 1 base and J by 1 base, with 11 bases left in between. Germline V gene sequence: CDR1 MNHNS, CDR2 SASEGT. The CDR3 spans 17 residues. The CDR3 here is CASSEVSGLSGANVLTF. In DNA form, the CDR3 reads TGTGCCAGCAGTGAAGTCAGCGGGCTATCTGGGGCCAACGTCCTGACTTTC.

The J gene is TRBJ2-3, the V gene TRBV13, with D maybe TRBD2 (5 bases). The germline CDR1 and CDR2 sequences are PRHDT and FYEKMQ (reference sequence). V lost 3 bases, J lost 0 bases, and 13 bases lay in between. The CDR3 contains 16 residues. The CDR3 DNA follows: TGTGCCAGCAGCTTCGCCGGGATGAGAAGCACAGATACGCAGTATTTT. It codes for CASSFAGMRSTDTQYF.

The chain combines TRBV7-2 with TRBJ1-4; D is unresolved. V lost 5 bases, J lost 7 bases, and 11 bases lay in between. Germline V gene data show CDR1 as SGHTA and CDR2 as FQGNSA. This CDR3 is built from 13 residues. The CDR3 nucleotides read TGTGCCAGCAGCAGCCCCATTGGTGAAAAACTGTTTTTT. Protein sequence: CASSSPIGEKLFF. The full variable domain, its missing parts supplied by reference TRBV7-2 and TRBJ1-4, is GAGVSQSPSNKVTEKGKDVELRCDPISGHTALYWYRQSLGQGLEFLIYFQGNSAPDKSGLPSDRFSAERTGGSVSTLTIQRTQQEDSAVYLCASSSPIGEKLFFGSGTQLSVL.

The J gene is TRBJ1-6, the V gene TRBV6-5; 7 nucleotides line up with TRBD1. Germline CDR1 is MNHEY and CDR2 is SVGAGI. This CDR3 region has 15 residues. V dropped 5 bases and J dropped 8; count of bases not matched to a gene: 9. The CDR3 nucleotides are TGTGCCAGCAGTCCAACGACAGGGTCCGATTCACCCCTCCACTTT. Protein: CASSPTTGSDSPLHF.